This record covers a single TCR beta chain. Its antigen remains unidentified. They built TCR cDNA with 5'RACE template switching, a step that put in a universal primer site and UMIs. TCRdb redid the calling of the 5' RACE reads with MiXCR, one entry per CDR3 protein. This table has under 200,000 distinct CDR3 sequences, more than 5.5% appearing once. This entry comes from a study of T cells after yellow fever vaccination. The CDR3 runs 15 residues. CDR1 and CDR2 (germline): DFQATT, SNEGSKA (reference sequence). Between the trimmed V and J ends, which lost 6 bases and 1 base, there was a span of 19 bases. Points from the study as a whole: Post-booster repertoires contained most primary-vaccination clones again (about 95% CD4, roughly 91% CD8). A limited proportion of clonotypes was detected within both the CD4 and CD8 compartments.

This clonotype originated in a man between 18 and 35 years old who received the YFV17D yellow fever vaccine. This chain uses TRBV20-1 with TRBJ2-7; D ambiguous. This specimen was CD4+ T cells sorted from PBMCs, taken 5 to 6 days after the first yellow fever vaccination. The CDR3 DNA reads as TGCAGTGCCCCTCCCCGAGAAAAAGGGTCCTACGAGCAGTACTTC. It encodes CSAPPREKGSYEQYF.